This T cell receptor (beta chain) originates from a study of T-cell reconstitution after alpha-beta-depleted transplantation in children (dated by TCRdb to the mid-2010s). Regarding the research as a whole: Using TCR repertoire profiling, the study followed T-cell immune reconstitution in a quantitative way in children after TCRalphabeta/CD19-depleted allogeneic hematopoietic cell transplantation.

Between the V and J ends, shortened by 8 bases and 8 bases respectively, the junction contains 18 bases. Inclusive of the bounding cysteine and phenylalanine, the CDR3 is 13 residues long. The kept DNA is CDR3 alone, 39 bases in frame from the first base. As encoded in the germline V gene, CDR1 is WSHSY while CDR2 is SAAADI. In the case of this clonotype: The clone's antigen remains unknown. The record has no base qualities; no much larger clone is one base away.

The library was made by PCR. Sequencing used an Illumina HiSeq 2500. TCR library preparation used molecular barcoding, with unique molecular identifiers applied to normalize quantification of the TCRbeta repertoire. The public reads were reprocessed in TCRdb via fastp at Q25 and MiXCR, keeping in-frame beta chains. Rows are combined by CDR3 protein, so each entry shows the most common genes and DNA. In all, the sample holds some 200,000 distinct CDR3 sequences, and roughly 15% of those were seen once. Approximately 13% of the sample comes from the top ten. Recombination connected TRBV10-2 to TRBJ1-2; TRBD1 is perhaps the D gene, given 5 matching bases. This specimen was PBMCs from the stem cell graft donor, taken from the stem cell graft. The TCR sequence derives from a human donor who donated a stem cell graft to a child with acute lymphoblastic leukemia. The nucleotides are TGCGCCAGCGCAGCAGCAGGGATGGGGGGCTACACCTTC. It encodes CASAAAGMGGYTF.